These T cell receptor beta chains were read from a single sample in a study of T cell responses to AZD1222 COVID-19 vaccine. Only in-frame clones appear in the TCRdb table, and some are missing; sequencing was by immunoSEQ multiplex PCR. The table includes 130,000 to 150,000 clones, over 75% detected once. The sample here was peripheral blood, taken on day 0 of AZD1222 vaccination. These receptors originate from an adult in good health. The CDR3 runs from the conserved cysteine through the conserved F or W. Each record gives: D gene, V gene, J gene, clone size, CDR3 protein, CDR3 DNA. A D gene is named only where the DNA matches it firmly. The size field is filled for only some rows; it gives once, few, many or a size class.

D: TRBD1
V: TRBV18
J: TRBJ1-3
size: once
CDR3: CASSPEQGATGNTIYF
DNA: TGTGCCAGCTCACCGGAACAGGGGGCGACTGGAAACACCATATATTTT

D: -
V: TRBV11-3
J: TRBJ2-1
size: -
CDR3: CASSPPPRSGTPYNEQFF
DNA: TGTGCCAGCAGCCCACCCCCCCGGTCCGGGACACCCTACAATGAGCAGTTCTTC

D: -
V: TRBV15
J: TRBJ2-2
size: -
CDR3: CATSTVLGAGELFF
DNA: TGTGCCACCAGCACGGTCCTCGGGGCCGGGGAGCTGTTTTTT

D: TRBD1
V: TRBV7-3
J: TRBJ1-1
size: -
CDR3: CASSFTGTANTEAFF
DNA: TGTGCCAGCAGCTTCACCGGGACAGCGAACACTGAAGCTTTCTTT

D: -
V: TRBV5-4
J: TRBJ1-2
size: -
CDR3: CASSPGDYGYTF
DNA: TGTGCCAGCAGTCCAGGGGACTATGGCTACACCTTC

D: -
V: TRBV11-3
J: TRBJ1-5
size: -
CDR3: CASSLGDYQPQHF
DNA: TGTGCCAGCAGCTTAGGGGATTATCAGCCCCAGCATTTT

D: TRBD2
V: TRBV19
J: TRBJ2-5
size: -
CDR3: CASSIGTSRGETQYF
DNA: TGTGCCAGTAGTATAGGGACTAGCCGAGGAGAGACCCAGTACTTC

D: -
V: TRBV28
J: TRBJ1-1
size: once
CDR3: CASTYGVGGTEAFF
DNA: TGTGCCAGCACGTACGGGGTCGGGGGGACTGAAGCTTTCTTT

D: -
V: TRBV9
J: TRBJ1-2
size: -
CDR3: CASSVVGMETGYTF
DNA: TGTGCCAGCAGCGTAGTAGGGATGGAAACGGGCTACACCTTC

D: TRBD1
V: TRBV14
J: TRBJ2-7
size: -
CDR3: CASSQVQGQGHYEQYF
DNA: TGTGCCAGCAGCCAAGTCCAGGGACAGGGCCACTACGAGCAGTACTTC

D: -
V: TRBV4-3
J: TRBJ1-3
size: -
CDR3: CASSQDSVASGNTIYF
DNA: TGCGCCAGCAGCCAAGACTCAGTGGCCTCTGGAAACACCATATATTTT

D: -
V: TRBV19
J: TRBJ2-7
size: -
CDR3: CASSIKGPGPYEQYF
DNA: TGTGCCAGTAGTATAAAGGGGCCGGGCCCCTACGAGCAGTACTTC

D: -
V: TRBV7-6
J: TRBJ2-6
size: -
CDR3: CASTLASEGPPGANVLTF
DNA: TGTGCCAGCACCTTGGCTTCGGAGGGTCCCCCTGGGGCCAACGTCCTGACTTTC

D: TRBD1
V: TRBV19
J: TRBJ1-3
size: -
CDR3: CASSIVQGAGNTIYF
DNA: TGTGCCAGTAGTATAGTACAGGGGGCTGGAAACACCATATATTTT

D: -
V: TRBV5-1
J: TRBJ1-6
size: -
CDR3: CASSWTGAGPNSPLHF
DNA: TGCGCCAGCAGCTGGACGGGGGCCGGTCCAAATTCACCCCTCCACTTT

D: -
V: TRBV15
J: TRBJ2-5
size: -
CDR3: CATSRDREETQYF
DNA: TGTGCCACCAGCAGAGACAGGGAGGAGACCCAGTACTTC

D: TRBD1
V: TRBV6-2/TRBV6-3
J: TRBJ2-7
size: -
CDR3: CASSRLQGGYEQYF
DNA: TGTGCCAGCAGTCGATTACAGGGGGGCTACGAGCAGTACTTC

D: TRBD1
V: TRBV9
J: TRBJ1-1
size: -
CDR3: CASSPDRGRTEAFF
DNA: TGTGCCAGCAGCCCAGACAGGGGTCGGACTGAAGCTTTCTTT

D: -
V: TRBV5-6
J: TRBJ2-5
size: -
CDR3: CASSQPPGRGDFREETQYF
DNA: TGTGCCAGCAGCCAACCCCCTGGCAGGGGCGACTTCCGAGAAGAGACCCAGTACTTC

D: -
V: TRBV3-1/TRBV3-2
J: TRBJ1-1
size: -
CDR3: CASSQDSFLSAFF
DNA: TGTGCCAGCAGCCAAGATTCATTTCTTTCCGCTTTCTTT

D: -
V: TRBV7-2
J: TRBJ1-1
size: -
CDR3: CASSLVGSTEAFF
DNA: TGTGCCAGCAGCTTAGTGGGCTCGACTGAAGCTTTCTTT

D: -
V: TRBV9
J: TRBJ1-6
size: -
CDR3: CASSEGQDSPLHF
DNA: TGTGCCAGCAGCGAGGGTCAGGATTCACCCCTCCACTTT

D: -
V: TRBV19
J: TRBJ1-4
size: few
CDR3: CASSTHGVNEKLFF
DNA: TGTGCCAGTAGTACCCACGGGGTTAATGAAAAACTGTTTTTT

D: -
V: TRBV7-2
J: TRBJ1-1
size: -
CDR3: CASSPRAFF
DNA: TGTGCCAGCAGCCCACGGGCTTTCTTT

D: -
V: TRBV7-3
J: TRBJ2-5
size: -
CDR3: CASSLTRQAQYF
DNA: TGTGCCAGCAGCCTTACACGGCAGGCGCAGTACTTC

D: -
V: TRBV24-1
J: TRBJ2-5
size: -
CDR3: CATSDLQGIRETQYF
DNA: TGTGCCACCAGTGATTTACAGGGTATCAGGGAGACCCAGTACTTC

D: TRBD1
V: TRBV5-1
J: TRBJ2-2
size: -
CDR3: CASSFGQGGNTGELFF
DNA: TGCGCCAGCAGCTTTGGACAGGGCGGAAACACCGGGGAGCTGTTTTTT

D: -
V: TRBV10-3
J: TRBJ1-5
size: -
CDR3: CAISESMGSNQPQHF
DNA: TGTGCCATCAGTGAGTCGATGGGGTCCAATCAGCCCCAGCATTTT

D: -
V: TRBV5-6
J: TRBJ2-1
size: -
CDR3: CASSLAGREEFF
DNA: TGTGCCAGCAGCTTGGCCGGTCGAGAGGAGTTCTTC

D: TRBD1
V: TRBV6-5
J: TRBJ1-1
size: -
CDR3: CASSHAPQGDEAFF
DNA: TGTGCCAGCAGTCATGCTCCCCAGGGGGATGAAGCTTTCTTT

D: -
V: TRBV2
J: TRBJ1-4
size: -
CDR3: CASTIVEKLFF
DNA: TGTGCCAGCACCATTGTAGAAAAACTGTTTTTT

D: -
V: TRBV12-3/TRBV12-4
J: TRBJ2-1
size: -
CDR3: CASGTGTEQFF
DNA: TGTGCCAGCGGAACCGGGACCGAGCAGTTCTTC

D: -
V: TRBV10-1
J: TRBJ1-3
size: -
CDR3: CASSGDRSAGNTIYF
DNA: TGCGCCAGCAGCGGTGACAGATCGGCTGGAAACACCATATATTTT

D: -
V: TRBV27
J: TRBJ1-5
size: -
CDR3: CASSLANQPQHF
DNA: TGTGCCAGCAGTTTAGCTAATCAGCCCCAGCATTTT

D: -
V: TRBV5-1
J: TRBJ2-5
size: -
CDR3: CASSLAGTKETQYF
DNA: TGCGCCAGCAGCTTGGCCGGCACCAAAGAGACCCAGTACTTC

D: TRBD1
V: TRBV2
J: TRBJ1-5
size: -
CDR3: CASEVLTGKQPQHF
DNA: TGTGCCAGCGAAGTCTTGACAGGGAAACAGCCCCAGCATTTT

D: -
V: TRBV30
J: TRBJ1-1
size: -
CDR3: CAWTKGSLGFF
DNA: TGTGCCTGGACGAAAGGATCACTTGGTTTCTTT

D: TRBD2
V: TRBV6-2/TRBV6-3
J: TRBJ2-6
size: -
CDR3: CASSYSGGTGANVLTF
DNA: TGTGCCAGCAGTTACTCGGGAGGGACTGGGGCCAACGTCCTGACTTTC